This is a list of T cell receptor beta chains from one sample in a study of shared clonotypes between healthy human individuals. Produced via immunoSEQ multiplex PCR; TCRdb's table is partial and in-frame only. This table has roughly 2,500,000 clones, approximately 93% appearing once. The sequencing input was naive CD4+ T cells from PBMCs. These receptors came from a man aged 18-30 years in good health. Some clones in this sample may be carry-over from other donors' samples. Each CDR3 is given with its conserved first and last residue. D genes are given only for firm matches. For some rows the clone size is stated as once, few or many, or as a class when expanded; others skip it.

d_gene,j_gene,v_gene,abundance,CDR3nt,CDR3aa
.,TRBJ2-5,TRBV6-6,.,TGTGCCAGCAGCCGGACCCGGGCCGGAGATGGGACCCAGTACTTC,CASSRTRAGDGTQYF
.,TRBJ2-5,TRBV28,.,TGTGCCAGCAGTTCTACCGTGGAGTCGAGGGGCGAAGAGACCCAGTACTTC,CASSSTVESRGEETQYF
.,TRBJ2-3,TRBV19,.,TGTGCCAGTAGTATTTTATCCGGATTCAGAGGGGATACGCAGTATTTT,CASSILSGFRGDTQYF
.,TRBJ1-5,TRBV9,few,TGTGCCAGCAGCGTAGATGCCGCCGGGATTCAGCCCCAGCATTTT,CASSVDAAGIQPQHF
TRBD1,TRBJ2-3,TRBV5-1,.,TGCGCCAGCAGCCCGGGACAGCCTTCTCCTTGGGGCACAGATACGCAGTATTTT,CASSPGQPSPWGTDTQYF
.,TRBJ2-5,TRBV4-3,.,TGCGCCAGCAGCCAAGAAGGTGGGGAGACCCAGTACTTC,CASSQEGGETQYF
TRBD1,TRBJ2-7,TRBV6-5,.,TGTGCCAGCAGTCCTCGGGACAGGAGCTCCTACGAGCAGTACTTC,CASSPRDRSSYEQYF
.,TRBJ1-1,TRBV19,.,TGTGCCAGTACCACCTCCAGGGGCAGGATGAACACTGAAGCTTTCTTT,CASTTSRGRMNTEAFF
TRBD2,TRBJ2-7,TRBV5-8,.,TGTGCCAGCAGACTCTGGGGGAGGGCCCCCGAGCAGTACTTC,CASRLWGRAPEQYF
.,TRBJ2-2,TRBV28,.,TGTGCCAGCAGTTCCCCACAGGTACCCGGGGAGCTGTTTTTT,CASSSPQVPGELFF
.,TRBJ2-2,TRBV28,.,TGTGCCAGCAGTTTATCCCGTTGGGGCCGGAACACCGGGGAGCTGTTTTTT,CASSLSRWGRNTGELFF
.,TRBJ1-1,TRBV11-3,.,TGTGCCAGCAGCTTATCCGGACTGAACACTGAAGCTTTCTTT,CASSLSGLNTEAFF
TRBD1,TRBJ2-6,TRBV27,.,TGTGCCAGCAGTCAACCCCGGGACAGGGCTTGGGGTGGGGCCAACGTCCTGACTTTC,CASSQPRDRAWGGANVLTF
.,TRBJ1-2,TRBV7-9,.,TGTGCCAGCAGCTTAGACAGATATGGCTACACCTTC,CASSLDRYGYTF
.,TRBJ1-2,TRBV19,.,TGTGCCAGTACCCAGAGGGGCTATGGCTACACCTTC,CASTQRGYGYTF
.,TRBJ2-5,TRBV28,few,TGTGCCAGCAGTCCCCGGGACAAGCTAAGACACTTC,CASSPRDKLRHF
.,TRBJ1-2,TRBV25-1,.,TGTGCCAGCACTCACCCAGGGGTCTATGGCTACACCTTC,CASTHPGVYGYTF
.,TRBJ2-7,TRBV27,.,TGTGCCAGCAGTTCGTGGGGCAAGTCCTACGAGCAGTACTTC,CASSSWGKSYEQYF
.,TRBJ1-4,TRBV5-1,.,TGCGCCAGCAGCAAAACCGGGACTATTGGGGCTGAAAAACTGTTTTTT,CASSKTGTIGAEKLFF
.,TRBJ1-2,TRBV2,.,TGTGCCAGCAGTGAAAAGGCGACTAACTATGGCTACACCTTC,CASSEKATNYGYTF
.,TRBJ2-2,TRBV19,once,TGTGCCAGTAGTTTGGGGACGGCGAACACCGGGGAGCTGTTTTTT,CASSLGTANTGELFF
.,TRBJ2-7,TRBV9,.,TGTGCCAGCGGTAGGGGGAGCTCCTACGAGCAGTACTTC,CASGRGSSYEQYF
.,TRBJ2-3,TRBV5-1,.,TGCGCCAGCAGCTTGGGTCGGGAGAGACTCACAGATACGCAGTATTTT,CASSLGRERLTDTQYF
.,TRBJ2-3,TRBV7-2,.,TGTGCCAGCAGCTTACAGGGCGGCACAGATACGCAGTATTTT,CASSLQGGTDTQYF
.,TRBJ2-2,TRBV5-1,.,TGCGCCAGCAGCTTGGGTGGAGGCCGGGAGCTGTTTTTT,CASSLGGGRELFF
.,TRBJ1-3,TRBV30,once,TGTGCCTCCGAGTCGCGGAGCTCTGGAAACACCATATATTTT,CASESRSSGNTIYF
TRBD1,TRBJ1-2,TRBV28,.,TGTGCCAGCAGTTTAGGGGGGACAGGGGGAAGCTATGGCTACACCTTC,CASSLGGTGGSYGYTF
TRBD1,TRBJ2-3,TRBV25-1,.,TGTGCCACCACGGACAGGGTCACAGATACGCAGTATTTT,CATTDRVTDTQYF
.,TRBJ1-2,TRBV6-5,.,TGTGCCAGCAGTTACTCGATGGGGGCTGGAGGCTACACCTTC,CASSYSMGAGGYTF
.,TRBJ1-1,TRBV11-2,.,TGTGCCAGCAGCACCCCCGTCGGGGGGTCTGAAGCTTTCTTT,CASSTPVGGSEAFF
.,TRBJ2-3,TRBV5-1,.,TGCGCCAGCAGCTCCCGCGGGGCTAGCACAGATACGCAGTATTTT,CASSSRGASTDTQYF
.,TRBJ1-5,TRBV6-6,.,TGTGCCAGCAGTTACGGAGCAGGGAGCAATCAGCCCCAGCATTTT,CASSYGAGSNQPQHF
TRBD1,TRBJ1-2,TRBV19,.,TGTGCCAGTAGTCCGGGACAGTTAGCTAACTATGGCTACACCTTC,CASSPGQLANYGYTF
.,TRBJ2-2,TRBV28,once,TGTGCCAGCAGTTTCAGGGGAGGCACCGGGGAGCTGTTTTTT,CASSFRGGTGELFF
.,TRBJ2-1,TRBV28,.,TGTGCCAGCAGTTTGGCCCTTAATGAGCAGTTCTTC,CASSLALNEQFF
.,TRBJ1-1,TRBV4-3,.,TGCGCCAGCAGCCAAGATGGACGGGCTGGGAACACTGAAGCTTTCTTT,CASSQDGRAGNTEAFF
.,TRBJ2-2,TRBV7-9,once,TGTGCCAGCAGCTTTCCCAGAGACACCGGGGAGCTGTTTTTT,CASSFPRDTGELFF
TRBD1,TRBJ2-7,TRBV7-9,.,TGTGCCAGCAGCTTAAGGGGGCCCCCCTACGAGCAGTACTTC,CASSLRGPPYEQYF
TRBD1,TRBJ2-3,TRBV5-1,.,TGCGCCAGCAGCAGAGGGCCCACAGGGGTGGGCACAGATACGCAGTATTTT,CASSRGPTGVGTDTQYF
.,TRBJ1-3,TRBV27,.,TGTGCCAGCAGTTTAGGAGCTGGAAACACCATATATTTT,CASSLGAGNTIYF
TRBD2,TRBJ2-7,TRBV27,.,TGTGCCAGCAGTTCCGGGAGGCCCCTTCCCTACGAGCAGTACTTC,CASSSGRPLPYEQYF
.,TRBJ2-6,TRBV2,.,TGTGCCACCACGGGCTCTAGCTCTGGGGCCAACGTCCTGACTTTC,CATTGSSSGANVLTF